Shown below are 24 T cell receptor beta chains from a single sample sequenced in a study of T cell responses to AZD1222 COVID-19 vaccine. Assay used: immunoSEQ multiplex PCR; TCRdb lists only in-frame clones, some missing. Among 150,000 to 200,000 clones listed, 85% to 95% were seen once. Sequenced here: peripheral blood, sampled on day 0 of AZD1222 vaccination. The receptors shown here come from an adult in good health.

The chain uses TRBV19 and TRBJ2-5; perhaps TRBD1 as D (5 bases). The CDR3 spans 13 residues. V lost 5 bases to trimming and J lost 2 bases, with 9 bases between them. Germline V gene lookup returns CDR1 LNHDA and CDR2 SQIVND (reference sequence). The CDR3 protein is CASSSTAQETQYF. The CDR3 nucleotides read TGTGCCAGTAGTTCGACAGCACAAGAGACCCAGTACTTC.

V gene TRBV2 combines with J gene TRBJ1-2; D is ambiguous. V lost 3 bases, J lost 4 bases, and 9 bases lay in between. Per the germline V gene, CDR1 is SNHLY and CDR2 is FYNNEI. This CDR3 spans 13 amino acids. The CDR3 spells CASSDLGTYGYTF. The CDR3 coding sequence is TGTGCCAGCAGTGACCTAGGCACCTATGGCTACACCTTC.

The J gene is TRBJ1-5, the V gene TRBV6-6; 8 nucleotides align to TRBD1. V gave up 6 bases and J gave up 5 bases; unmatched junction bases: 9. There are 15 residues in the CDR3. Germline V lookup: CDR1 MNHNY, CDR2 SVGAGI (reference sequence). The CDR3 DNA is TGTGCCAGCAGCTGGGACAGGAGTGCCCATCAGCCCCAGCATTTT. As protein: CASSWDRSAHQPQHF.

V gene TRBV25-1 combines with J gene TRBJ2-7; D may be TRBD2 (6 bases). The germline V gene encodes CDR1 MGHDK and CDR2 SYGVNS. With 2 bases removed from V and 7 bases from J, the gap between germline ends came to 18 bases. CDR3 length: 15 residues. The CDR3 loop is CASSESLVGGGEQYF. The CDR3 DNA follows: TGTGCCAGCAGTGAAAGTCTAGTCGGGGGTGGGGAGCAGTACTTC.

V usage is TRBV7-3 and J usage is TRBJ2-1; D is unresolved. This CDR3 spans 16 amino acids. With 4 bases removed from V and 0 bases from J, the gap between germline ends came to 13 bases. CDR1 and CDR2 from the germline V gene are SGHTA and FQGTGA. CDR3: CASSSQPGVSYNEQFF. The CDR3 region has the DNA TGTGCCAGCAGCTCTCAGCCTGGGGTCTCCTACAATGAGCAGTTCTTC.

The rearrangement uses TRBV30 and TRBJ1-4, with D uncertain. CDR3 length: 13 amino acids. Trimming cost V 3 bases and J 7 bases, with 12 bases left between them. Germline-derived CDR1 and CDR2 are GTSNPN and SVGIG (reference sequence). CDR3 sequence: CAWSRGEAEKLFF. The DNA of the CDR3 is TGTGCCTGGAGCCGCGGAGAGGCTGAAAAACTGTTTTTT.

The chain uses TRBV13 and TRBJ2-2; 14 nucleotides match TRBD2. V lost 7 bases and J lost 0; bases outside the gene matches: 16. The length of the CDR3 is 21 residues. Germline CDR1 PRHDT, CDR2 FYEKMQ (reference sequence). The CDR3 DNA reads as TGTGCCAGCAAGCCACCGCCGGGGGGACTAGCGGGAGCCGCGAACACCGGGGAGCTGTTTTTT. It specifies CASKPPPGGLAGAANTGELFF.

The chain combines TRBV10-3 with TRBJ1-2; the D is unclear. The CDR3 extends over 12 amino acids. With 6 bases removed from V and 6 bases from J, the gap between germline ends came to 11 bases. Looked up from germline, CDR1 is ENHRY and CDR2 is SYGVKD. The CDR3 region has the DNA TGTGCCATCAGCCAGGAAGGAGATGGCTACACCTTC. Its translation: CAISQEGDGYTF.

The genes are TRBV9 and TRBJ2-7; tentatively, D is TRBD2 (6 bases). This CDR3 is built from 13 residues. Germline CDR1 reads SGDLS; CDR2 reads YYNGEE. V lost 4 bases and J 2 bases, leaving 10 bases between the germline ends. Here the CDR3 reads CASSPGLTYEQYF. In nucleotides, the CDR3 is TGTGCCAGCAGCCCCGGACTAACCTACGAGCAGTACTTC.

This clone was observed once. This chain joins TRBV30 and TRBJ1-2, with D maybe TRBD1 (5 bases). With 0 bases removed from V and 4 bases from J, the gap between germline ends came to 15 bases. The CDR3 sequence is 15 residues long. The germline CDR1 and CDR2 sequences are GTSNPN and SVGIG (reference sequence). The CDR3 sequence: CAWSVSGLWTYGYTF. In DNA form, the CDR3 reads TGTGCCTGGAGTGTATCAGGGCTTTGGACCTATGGCTACACCTTC.

The rearrangement uses TRBV5-4 and TRBJ1-1, with 9 nucleotides matching TRBD1. CDR3 length: 17 residues. Germline V lookup: CDR1 SGHNT, CDR2 YYREEE (reference sequence). J lost 1 base, V lost 4 bases, and 11 bases had no gene match. CDR3: CASSGGDRVVANTEAFF. In nucleotides, the CDR3 is TGTGCCAGCAGCGGGGGGGACAGGGTCGTCGCGAACACTGAAGCTTTCTTT.

The chain uses TRBV19 and TRBJ2-7; D is perhaps TRBD2 (6 bases). CDR1 and CDR2 (germline): LNHDA, SQIVND (reference sequence). V lost 4 bases, J lost 6 bases, and 16 bases lay in between. The CDR3 consists of 14 residues. The CDR3 spells CASSRGATGLEQYF. The CDR3 nucleotides read TGTGCCAGTAGTAGAGGGGCTACGGGACTCGAGCAGTACTTC. Combining the CDR3 with reference TRBV19 and TRBJ2-7 gives the whole variable domain DGGITQSPKYLFRKEGQNVTLSCEQNLNHDAMYWYRQDPGQGLRLIYYSQIVNDFQKGDIAEGYSVSREKKESFPLTVTSAQKNPTAFYLCASSRGATGLEQYFGPGTRLTVT.

The gene calls are TRBV28 and TRBJ2-1; 13 nucleotides match TRBD2. This CDR3 has 14 amino acids. The germline V gene has CDR1 MDHEN and CDR2 SYDVKM. V trimming: 10 bases; J trimming: 6 bases; junction bases outside the gene matches: 6. This CDR3 is CATSRLAGGNEQFF. In DNA form, the CDR3 reads TGTGCCACATCCCGACTAGCGGGGGGCAATGAGCAGTTCTTC.

In nucleotides, the CDR3 is TGTGCCAGCAGCCCAGCGGAGGGACAGGGATCGATGAACACTGAAGCTTTCTTT. Its translation is CASSPAEGQGSMNTEAFF. The chain has TRBV7-9 and TRBJ1-1, with TRBD1 matching over 9 bases. The CDR3 covers 18 residues. Germline V gives CDR1 SEHNR, CDR2 FQNEAQ (reference sequence). The V segment lost 5 bases and the J segment 0 bases; nucleotides outside the gene matches: 13.

This chain joins TRBV14 and TRBJ2-1; D possibly uses TRBD1 or TRBD2 (5 bases each). The ends were cut back, 7 bases at V and 8 bases at J, with 18 bases in the middle. In germline, CDR1 is SGHDN, CDR2 FVKESK. This CDR3 is 14 amino acids long. CDR3 coding DNA: TGTGCCAGCAACCTAGCCGGGACCAGGGATGAGCAGTTCTTC. Protein product: CASNLAGTRDEQFF.

This chain joins TRBV18 and TRBJ2-7; D possibly corresponds to TRBD2 (6 bases). This CDR3 has 13 amino acids. CDR1 and CDR2 (germline): KGHSH, LQKENI. V lost 4 bases, J lost 4 bases, and 11 bases lay in between. The chain's CDR3 is CASSQEGTYEQYF. CDR3 DNA: TGTGCCAGCTCACAAGAGGGGACTTACGAGCAGTACTTC.

The chain employs TRBV12-3 or TRBV12-4 and TRBJ1-1, with 7 bases matching TRBD1. The CDR3 length is 13 residues. Trimming removed 5 bases from V and 10 bases from J; junction bases left unmatched: 10. In nucleotides, the CDR3 is TGTGCCAGCAGTCCTGCCGGAGGGGGCCTAGCTTTCTTT. Translated, it gives CASSPAGGGLAFF.

The V gene is TRBV2, the J gene TRBJ1-5; no firm D call. The CDR3 has 15 amino acids. Germline V CDR1 and CDR2: SNHLY, FYNNEI. Trimming took 6 bases from V and 0 from J, leaving 12 bases between them. CDR3 nucleotide sequence: TGTGCCAGCAGGCCCCTAGGGAATAGCAATCAGCCCCAGCATTTT. Translated, it gives CASRPLGNSNQPQHF.

The V and J genes are TRBV6-2 or TRBV6-3 and TRBJ1-2; D unclear. This CDR3 spans 12 amino acids. Trimming removed 0 bases from V and 8 bases from J, with 7 bases in between. CDR1 is MNHEY, CDR2 SVGEGT, per germline. CDR3 residues: CASSYSKGGYTF. Here the CDR3 DNA reads TGTGCCAGCAGTTACTCGAAAGGCGGCTACACCTTC.

This chain uses TRBV9 with TRBJ2-2; D gene uncertain. This CDR3 spans 16 amino acids. CDR1 and CDR2 from the germline V gene are SGDLS and YYNGEE. V lost 0 bases and J lost 4, with 13 bases in between. CDR3 in DNA: TGTGCCAGCAGCGTAGGGTTTGCAGGAAGCACCGGGGAGCTGTTTTTT. Encoded protein: CASSVGFAGSTGELFF.

The chain employs TRBV29-1 and TRBJ2-1; D is possibly TRBD1 or TRBD2 (6 bases each). Germline CDR1 is SQVTM and CDR2 is ANQGSEA. The CDR3 is 17 residues long. V lost 0 bases, J lost 0 bases, and 15 bases lay in between. CDR3 in DNA: TGCAGCGTTGAAGATCCCCACGGGGGCAGCTCCTACAATGAGCAGTTCTTC. Amino acids: CSVEDPHGGSSYNEQFF.

V gene TRBV7-3 combines with J gene TRBJ1-2; no definite D call. The V end lost 5 bases, the J end lost 2 bases, and 12 bases lay between the germline ends. This CDR3 is built from 14 residues. Germline V lookup: CDR1 SGHTA, CDR2 FQGTGA. This CDR3 is CASSPQDANYGYTF. CDR3 coding DNA: TGTGCCAGCAGCCCCCAAGACGCAAACTATGGCTACACCTTC.

This clone was picked up one time. The chain links TRBV5-1 to TRBJ1-1, with TRBD1 matching 9 bases. The CDR3 covers 15 residues. In germline, CDR1 is SGHRS, CDR2 YFSETQ. V gave up 2 bases and J gave up 1 base; unmatched junction bases: 3. Here the CDR3 DNA reads TGCGCCAGCAGCTTACAGGGACAGGGGAACACTGAAGCTTTCTTT. Its translation is CASSLQGQGNTEAFF.

The chain links TRBV5-5 to TRBJ1-2; D is ambiguous. Trimming removed 5 bases from V and 7 bases from J, with 18 bases in between. The CDR3 is made up of 14 amino acids. Germline V CDR1 and CDR2: SGHKS, YYEKEE (reference sequence). The CDR3 loop is CASREPGKQPGYTF. The CDR3 DNA follows: TGTGCCAGCAGGGAGCCGGGAAAACAGCCTGGCTACACCTTC.